The present T cell receptor beta chain was sequenced within a study of cytomegalovirus exposure and HLA in healthy donors. The CDR3 runs 14 residues. Germline CDR1 reads SNHLY; CDR2 reads FYNNEI. V was pared by 5 bases and J by 5 bases, with 7 bases of the junction left unmatched. In the PCR, 60 Vbeta and 13 Jbeta primers were used. Clones were sequenced by immunoSEQ multiplex PCR, and TCRdb holds only the in-frame ones, with some missing. The sample carries about 130,000 clones, approximately 80% recorded once. Input material: PBMCs. This rearrangement joins TRBV2 to TRBJ1-1; 8 nucleotides align to TRBD1. This TCR was recovered from a male donor in good health and CMV-seronegative. Here the CDR3 reads CASSNRGLGTEAFF. The CDR3 nucleotides are TGTGCCAGCAGTAACAGGGGGTTAGGAACTGAAGCTTTCTTT.